The subject of this entry is one T cell receptor beta chain. Its antigen has not been determined. The record has no base qualities; no much larger clone is one base away. Per the publication, the time point label means: about 28 days (+/-7) after the second vaccine dose. AZD1222 recipients whose second dose came at about 4 weeks and those whose second dose came at about 12 weeks were combined into one group, since spike-specific TCR depth and breadth did not differ between the two schedules. Vaccinee samples came from UK trials COV001 and COV002, including a single-blind randomized controlled phase 2/3 trial of AZD1222 (ChAdOx1 nCoV-19) in healthy adults. For TCRbeta chain sequencing, PBMC samples were collected from trial participants at day 0 and at day 28 after the second dose. This sample is part of a study of T cell responses to AZD1222 COVID-19 vaccine (dated by TCRdb to the early 2020s). Regarding the complete study: A total of just over 230 trial participants underwent TCR sequencing, of whom some 210 received two doses of AZD1222 and some 26 received two doses of the MenACWY control vaccine. Trial participants were enrolled into age subgroups of 18-55, 56-69 and 70-plus years, which contained about 160, 30 and 59 TCR-sequenced participants, respectively.

Beyond this particular receptor, the publication reports: Because no samples from the day 14 peak response were available, repertoires could be characterized only after the peak T cell response. A significant rise in spike-specific TCR breadth and depth was observed after two AZD1222 doses relative to day 0 and relative to MenACWY recipients. The 56-69-year group was small, and its depth increase did not reach significance, likely because of low power. Participants were mostly white British and included more females than males, and it was suggested by the authors that clonal diversity may have been underestimated. Conclusions about previously exposed vaccinees were limited because only six AZD1222 recipients were SARS-CoV-2 seropositive at baseline. Reportedly, almost half of the unique spike-specific TCRs recognized epitopes lying outside the regions that are mutated in the B.1.351 and B.1.1.7 variants. CD4 TCRs associated with the vaccine covered the entire spike protein, and the dominant responses were in regions 160-218 and 743-854.

The CDR3 regions of human TCRbeta chains were analyzed by immunosequencing. Under the source paper's analysis protocol: TCRs in the repertoires were compared against a reference library of SARS-CoV-2-specific TCRs that had been generated with the MIRA antigen-specificity platform. Breadth was defined as the fraction of unique TCRs that were SARS-CoV-2-associated, and depth was defined as the fraction of total T cells that were SARS-CoV-2-associated. Each spike-specific TCR was assigned to its reactive spike region and to a CD4 or CD8 class using the MIRA data. Log10-transformed breadth and depth values were compared by one-way ANOVA with Sidak's multiple comparisons tests. Here the immuneACCESS table is served through TCRdb, limited to in-frame sequences with V and J called. Missing clones are a known gap in these copies; in checked studies unresolved V genes cover under half, and the rest lacks a known reason. V and J calls and clone size are given by that table; D and trimming were obtained from the DNA. In this sample the table shows more than 120,000 clones, roughly 84% of which occur a single time. Roughly 5.1% of the sample is held by the ten biggest clonotypes.

V lost 2 bases and J lost 5 bases; the stretch between them is 11 bases long. The CDR3 runs 14 amino acids, cysteine and phenylalanine included. The only DNA kept is the CDR3, 42 bases in frame from the first base. The germline V gene encodes CDR1 SGHDT and CDR2 YYEEEE. The sample consisted of peripheral blood, taken 28 days after the second AZD1222 dose. Recombination connected TRBV5-6 to TRBJ1-5; 6 matching bases give a weak D call of TRBD1. The receptor comes from an adult who received the AZD1222 COVID-19 vaccine. CDR3 protein: CASSFRGQDQPQHF. The sequenced DNA is TGTGCCAGCAGCTTCCGGGGGCAGGATCAGCCCCAGCATTTT.